These 25 T cell receptor beta chains were sequenced from one sample in a study of cytomegalovirus exposure and HLA in healthy donors. A multiplex PCR was run with 60 Vbeta primers and 13 Jbeta primers. TCRdb keeps only in-frame clones here, not all; method: immunoSEQ multiplex PCR. The table lists 150,000 or so clones, roughly 80% of them singletons. Material: PBMCs. The receptors shown here come from a woman between 18 and 30 years old in good health and CMV-seropositive.

The CDR3 region is CASSPRTGGKNIQYF. The CDR3 nucleotides read TGTGCCAGCAGCCCAAGGACAGGGGGCAAAAACATTCAGTACTTC. The chain uses TRBV9 and TRBJ2-4, with 10 bases identical to TRBD1. The CDR3 loop spans 15 amino acids. The junction had 4 bases not matched to a gene; V was cut back by 4 bases and J by 3 bases. Germline lookup yields CDR1 SGDLS and CDR2 YYNGEE.

The rearrangement uses TRBV7-3 and TRBJ2-1; 7 bases fit TRBD2. CDR1 and CDR2 (germline): SGHTA, FQGTGA. With V trimmed by 5 bases and J by 5 bases, 6 bases remained unmatched. There are 14 residues in the CDR3. This chain's CDR3 is CASSLSGEDNEQFF. For the CDR3, the DNA is TGTGCCAGCAGCCTAAGCGGGGAAGACAATGAGCAGTTCTTC.

V gene TRBV5-4 combines with J gene TRBJ1-6; D is uncertain. This CDR3 comprises 15 residues. Trimming removed 3 bases from V and 9 bases from J, with 16 bases in between. Germline values: CDR1 SGHNT, CDR2 YYREEE (reference sequence). In DNA form, the CDR3 reads TGTGCCAGCAGCTCTGACTTGGATTTGAGTTCACCCCTCCACTTT. Translated, it gives CASSSDLDLSSPLHF.

This clone occurred a few times. This rearrangement joins TRBV5-1 to TRBJ2-3; D gene unclear. The germline V gene has CDR1 SGHRS and CDR2 YFSETQ. This CDR3 has 12 residues. Deletions cut 0 bases from V and 3 bases from J, with 2 bases between. The chain's CDR3 is CASSLATDTQYF. Written as DNA, the CDR3 is TGCGCCAGCAGCTTGGCAACAGATACGCAGTATTTT. The full variable domain, in which reference TRBV5-1 and TRBJ2-3 provide the parts outside the CDR3, is KAGVTQTPRYLIKTRGQQVTLSCSPISGHRSVSWYQQTPGQGLQFLFEYFSETQRNKGNFPGRFSGRQFSNSRSEMNVSTLELGDSALYLCASSLATDTQYFGPGTRLTVL.

V gene TRBV29-1 combines with J gene TRBJ2-1, with D maybe TRBD1 (5 bases). The V gene's germline CDR1 is SQVTM and CDR2 ANQGSEA. The CDR3 is 8 residues long. Trimming removed 6 bases at V and 12 bases at J, with 6 bases between. CDR3 sequence reads: CSVGAQFF. In DNA form, the CDR3 reads TGCAGCGTAGGGGCGCAGTTCTTC.

This chain links TRBV15 with TRBJ1-2, with TRBD1 matching 8 bases. CDR3 length: 14 residues. Germline V gives CDR1 LNHNV, CDR2 YYDKDF (reference sequence). The J segment lost 4 bases and the V segment lost 3 bases, leaving 4 bases of the junction unmatched. DNA for the CDR3: TGTGCCACCAGCAGCGACGACAGGGGCTATGGCTACACCTTC. Translating gives CATSSDDRGYGYTF.

The CDR3 bases are TGCGCCAGCAGCTTAAGACCTAGCGGGGGGGCCTCTTCCTACGAGCAGTACTTC. Translated, it gives CASSLRPSGGASSYEQYF. V gene TRBV5-1 combines with J gene TRBJ2-7, with TRBD2 matching over 12 bases. This CDR3 contains 18 residues. J lost 1 base, V lost 2 bases, and 10 bases had no gene match. CDR1 and CDR2 (germline): SGHRS, YFSETQ.

The rearrangement links TRBV19 to TRBJ1-5; no clear D gene. V gave up 5 bases and J gave up 9 bases, with 5 bases separating them. Per the germline V gene, CDR1 is LNHDA and CDR2 is SQIVND (reference sequence). There are 10 residues in the CDR3. In DNA, the CDR3 is TGTGCCAGTAGTTCGGGGCCCCAGCATTTT. Protein product: CASSSGPQHF.

In nucleotides, the CDR3 is TGTGCCAGCTCACCGAGTGGAGGGAGCCGGGAGCTGTTTTTT. It encodes CASSPSGGSRELFF. V is TRBV18 and J is TRBJ2-2; D might be TRBD2 (6 bases). The CDR3 consists of 14 residues. Germline CDR1 reads KGHSH; CDR2 reads LQKENI. V gave up 3 bases and J gave up 9 bases, with 14 bases separating them.

The rearrangement joins TRBV6-4 to TRBJ1-1; 8 bases agree with TRBD1. The junction had 7 bases not matched to a gene; V was cut back by 3 bases and J by 4 bases. This CDR3 spans 15 amino acids. Germline-derived CDR1 and CDR2 are MRHNA and SNTAGT. CDR3 DNA sequence: TGTGCCAGCAGTGAGACAGGGGTGTATGGCACTGAAGCTTTCTTT. Encoded protein: CASSETGVYGTEAFF.

The CDR3 reads CSFGQLGGSYGYTF. The CDR3 DNA reads as TGCAGCTTTGGACAGCTAGGGGGTTCCTATGGCTACACCTTC. The chain employs TRBV29-1 and TRBJ1-2; maybe TRBD1 (6 bases). The length of the CDR3 is 14 residues. In germline, CDR1 is SQVTM, CDR2 ANQGSEA. V was trimmed by 8 bases and J by 4 bases, leaving 20 bases between them. The whole variable domain, filled in from reference TRBV29-1 and TRBJ1-2, reads SAVISQKPSRDICQRGTSLTIQCQVDSQVTMMFWYRQQPGQSLTLIATANQGSEATYESGFVIDKFPISRPNLTFSTLTVSNMSPEDSSIYLCSFGQLGGSYGYTFGSGTRLTVV.

The V call is TRBV13, the J call TRBJ1-1; 8 bases are a match to TRBD1. CDR3 length equals 15 residues. The germline V gene encodes CDR1 PRHDT and CDR2 FYEKMQ (reference sequence). Trimming took 3 bases from V and 3 from J; bases not matched to a gene: 6. CDR3: CASSFQGAEDTEAFF. The CDR3 nucleotides read TGTGCCAGCAGCTTTCAGGGGGCCGAGGACACTGAAGCTTTCTTT.

The chain joins TRBV30 to TRBJ2-5, with 8 bases aligning to TRBD2. This CDR3 has 17 residues. Looked up from germline, CDR1 is GTSNPN and CDR2 is SVGIG (reference sequence). Trimming at V came to 0 bases and at J to 3 bases, leaving 12 bases not matched to a gene. DNA of the CDR3: TGTGCCTGGAGTGTAAGGTTGGCTAGCGGGCCTAAAGAGACCCAGTACTTC. Translated, it gives CAWSVRLASGPKETQYF.

V and J are TRBV4-3 and TRBJ2-7; D unresolved. Between the trimmed V and J ends, which lost 1 base and 1 base, there was a span of 11 bases. The CDR3 is 15 amino acids. Looked up from germline, CDR1 is LGHNA and CDR2 is YSLEER. This chain's CDR3 is CASSQVLAPSYEQYF. The CDR3 DNA sequence: TGCGCCAGCAGCCAAGTTTTGGCACCATCCTACGAGCAGTACTTC.

This sequence joins TRBV19 and TRBJ1-6; D not certain. Between the trimmed V and J ends, which lost 3 bases and 10 bases, there was a span of 13 bases. Germline CDR1 and CDR2: LNHDA and SQIVND (reference sequence). This CDR3 is 14 amino acids long. DNA for the CDR3: TGTGCCAGTAGTATGGACGGACTTGGATCACCCCTCCACTTT. The encoded protein is CASSMDGLGSPLHF. Drawing the rest from reference TRBV19 and TRBJ1-6, the complete variable domain is DGGITQSPKYLFRKEGQNVTLSCEQNLNHDAMYWYRQDPGQGLRLIYYSQIVNDFQKGDIAEGYSVSREKKESFPLTVTSAQKNPTAFYLCASSMDGLGSPLHFGNGTRLTVT.

DNA of the CDR3: TGTGCCACCGCTAGACAGGCCATCACCTACGAGCAGTACTTC. This translates into CATARQAITYEQYF. V usage is TRBV10-3 and J usage is TRBJ2-5; TRBD1 might be the D (6 bases). The J call is uncertain, as TRBJ2-7 better fits the DNA end. Germline assignment: CDR1 ENHRY and CDR2 SYGVKD. This CDR3 contains 14 residues.

The chain is built from TRBV12-1 and TRBJ2-7; whether TRBD1, the table's D call, matches the DNA was not checked. TRBV12-1 is classified as a pseudogene. There are 17 residues in the CDR3. The DNA of the CDR3 is TGTGCCAGCAGCTTTGATCTTCGTTTGGACAGGGCCTACGAGCAGTACTTC. It specifies CASSFDLRLDRAYEQYF.

J is TRBJ1-1 and V is TRBV5-8; no reliable D call. The V and J ends lost 1 base and 0 bases respectively, with 10 bases between them. Per the germline V gene, CDR1 is SGHTS and CDR2 is YDEGEE. This CDR3 is 15 amino acids long. This CDR3 reads CASSLFRGMNTEAFF. CDR3 nucleotides: TGTGCCAGCAGCTTGTTTCGGGGTATGAACACTGAAGCTTTCTTT.

This clone showed up just once. This chain links TRBV5-3 with TRBJ2-7; 10 bases fit TRBD1. TRBV5-3 is assigned to the ORF class and has an uncertain function. V was clipped by 1 base and J by 4 bases; unmatched bases: 11. CDR3 size: 17 residues. The CDR3, as DNA: TGTGCCAGAAGCTTGCGTTTCTCCGGGACAGGGGTTTACGAGCAGTACTTC. Its protein is CARSLRFSGTGVYEQYF.

This sequence joins TRBV27 and TRBJ1-3; tentative D call: TRBD1 (5 bases). The ends were cut back, 5 bases at V and 0 bases at J, with 11 bases in the middle. This CDR3 is built from 15 residues. CDR1 MNHEY and CDR2 SMNVEV come from the germline V gene (reference sequence). The CDR3 region has the DNA TGTGCCAGCAGTCCCTGGGACTACTCTGGAAACACCATATATTTT. It specifies CASSPWDYSGNTIYF.

The rearrangement joins TRBV7-3 to TRBJ1-5; D not resolved. CDR1 is SGHTA and CDR2 is FQGTGA in the germline V gene. The length of the CDR3 is 12 residues. V was trimmed by 2 bases and J by 6 bases, leaving 5 bases between them. CDR3 sequence (DNA): TGTGCCAGCAGCTTATGTATTCAGCCCCAGCATTTT. Its translation is CASSLCIQPQHF.

The rearrangement links TRBV11-2 to TRBJ1-4; D unclear. The germline V gene encodes CDR1 SGHAT and CDR2 FQNNGV. This CDR3 contains 16 residues. Trimming stripped 0 bases from V and 8 bases from J, with 16 bases between. The CDR3 protein is CASSLDPLEEGEKLFF. Written as DNA, the CDR3 is TGTGCCAGCAGCTTAGACCCTCTGGAGGAAGGGGAAAAACTGTTTTTT.

Note on this clone: Within the sample, other DNA sequences also encode this same CDR3. V gene TRBV5-6 combines with J gene TRBJ1-5; D call uncertain. Between the trimmed V and J ends, which lost 0 bases and 2 bases, there was a span of 6 bases. The CDR3 totals 14 residues. Germline lookup yields CDR1 SGHDT and CDR2 YYEEEE. CDR3 in DNA: TGTGCCAGCAGCTTGGGGTTAGGCAATCAGCCCCAGCATTTT. Translated: CASSLGLGNQPQHF.

The J gene is TRBJ2-3, the V gene TRBV2; maybe TRBD1 (6 bases). The CDR3 totals 11 residues. Germline V CDR1 and CDR2: SNHLY, FYNNEI. Trimming shortened V by 3 bases and J by 9 bases, and 7 bases separated the two germline ends. The DNA of the CDR3 is TGTGCCAGCAGTGATAGGGGGACGCAGTATTTT. This codes for CASSDRGTQYF.

In this sample, this clone turned up once. The chain joins TRBV2 to TRBJ1-2; no definite D call. Trimming removed 0 bases from V and 4 bases from J, with 12 bases in between. The CDR3 runs to 15 residues. Germline loops: CDR1 SNHLY, CDR2 FYNNEI. The CDR3 sequence: CASSEALALSYGYTF. CDR3 sequence (DNA): TGTGCCAGCAGTGAAGCCTTAGCCCTCTCCTATGGCTACACCTTC.